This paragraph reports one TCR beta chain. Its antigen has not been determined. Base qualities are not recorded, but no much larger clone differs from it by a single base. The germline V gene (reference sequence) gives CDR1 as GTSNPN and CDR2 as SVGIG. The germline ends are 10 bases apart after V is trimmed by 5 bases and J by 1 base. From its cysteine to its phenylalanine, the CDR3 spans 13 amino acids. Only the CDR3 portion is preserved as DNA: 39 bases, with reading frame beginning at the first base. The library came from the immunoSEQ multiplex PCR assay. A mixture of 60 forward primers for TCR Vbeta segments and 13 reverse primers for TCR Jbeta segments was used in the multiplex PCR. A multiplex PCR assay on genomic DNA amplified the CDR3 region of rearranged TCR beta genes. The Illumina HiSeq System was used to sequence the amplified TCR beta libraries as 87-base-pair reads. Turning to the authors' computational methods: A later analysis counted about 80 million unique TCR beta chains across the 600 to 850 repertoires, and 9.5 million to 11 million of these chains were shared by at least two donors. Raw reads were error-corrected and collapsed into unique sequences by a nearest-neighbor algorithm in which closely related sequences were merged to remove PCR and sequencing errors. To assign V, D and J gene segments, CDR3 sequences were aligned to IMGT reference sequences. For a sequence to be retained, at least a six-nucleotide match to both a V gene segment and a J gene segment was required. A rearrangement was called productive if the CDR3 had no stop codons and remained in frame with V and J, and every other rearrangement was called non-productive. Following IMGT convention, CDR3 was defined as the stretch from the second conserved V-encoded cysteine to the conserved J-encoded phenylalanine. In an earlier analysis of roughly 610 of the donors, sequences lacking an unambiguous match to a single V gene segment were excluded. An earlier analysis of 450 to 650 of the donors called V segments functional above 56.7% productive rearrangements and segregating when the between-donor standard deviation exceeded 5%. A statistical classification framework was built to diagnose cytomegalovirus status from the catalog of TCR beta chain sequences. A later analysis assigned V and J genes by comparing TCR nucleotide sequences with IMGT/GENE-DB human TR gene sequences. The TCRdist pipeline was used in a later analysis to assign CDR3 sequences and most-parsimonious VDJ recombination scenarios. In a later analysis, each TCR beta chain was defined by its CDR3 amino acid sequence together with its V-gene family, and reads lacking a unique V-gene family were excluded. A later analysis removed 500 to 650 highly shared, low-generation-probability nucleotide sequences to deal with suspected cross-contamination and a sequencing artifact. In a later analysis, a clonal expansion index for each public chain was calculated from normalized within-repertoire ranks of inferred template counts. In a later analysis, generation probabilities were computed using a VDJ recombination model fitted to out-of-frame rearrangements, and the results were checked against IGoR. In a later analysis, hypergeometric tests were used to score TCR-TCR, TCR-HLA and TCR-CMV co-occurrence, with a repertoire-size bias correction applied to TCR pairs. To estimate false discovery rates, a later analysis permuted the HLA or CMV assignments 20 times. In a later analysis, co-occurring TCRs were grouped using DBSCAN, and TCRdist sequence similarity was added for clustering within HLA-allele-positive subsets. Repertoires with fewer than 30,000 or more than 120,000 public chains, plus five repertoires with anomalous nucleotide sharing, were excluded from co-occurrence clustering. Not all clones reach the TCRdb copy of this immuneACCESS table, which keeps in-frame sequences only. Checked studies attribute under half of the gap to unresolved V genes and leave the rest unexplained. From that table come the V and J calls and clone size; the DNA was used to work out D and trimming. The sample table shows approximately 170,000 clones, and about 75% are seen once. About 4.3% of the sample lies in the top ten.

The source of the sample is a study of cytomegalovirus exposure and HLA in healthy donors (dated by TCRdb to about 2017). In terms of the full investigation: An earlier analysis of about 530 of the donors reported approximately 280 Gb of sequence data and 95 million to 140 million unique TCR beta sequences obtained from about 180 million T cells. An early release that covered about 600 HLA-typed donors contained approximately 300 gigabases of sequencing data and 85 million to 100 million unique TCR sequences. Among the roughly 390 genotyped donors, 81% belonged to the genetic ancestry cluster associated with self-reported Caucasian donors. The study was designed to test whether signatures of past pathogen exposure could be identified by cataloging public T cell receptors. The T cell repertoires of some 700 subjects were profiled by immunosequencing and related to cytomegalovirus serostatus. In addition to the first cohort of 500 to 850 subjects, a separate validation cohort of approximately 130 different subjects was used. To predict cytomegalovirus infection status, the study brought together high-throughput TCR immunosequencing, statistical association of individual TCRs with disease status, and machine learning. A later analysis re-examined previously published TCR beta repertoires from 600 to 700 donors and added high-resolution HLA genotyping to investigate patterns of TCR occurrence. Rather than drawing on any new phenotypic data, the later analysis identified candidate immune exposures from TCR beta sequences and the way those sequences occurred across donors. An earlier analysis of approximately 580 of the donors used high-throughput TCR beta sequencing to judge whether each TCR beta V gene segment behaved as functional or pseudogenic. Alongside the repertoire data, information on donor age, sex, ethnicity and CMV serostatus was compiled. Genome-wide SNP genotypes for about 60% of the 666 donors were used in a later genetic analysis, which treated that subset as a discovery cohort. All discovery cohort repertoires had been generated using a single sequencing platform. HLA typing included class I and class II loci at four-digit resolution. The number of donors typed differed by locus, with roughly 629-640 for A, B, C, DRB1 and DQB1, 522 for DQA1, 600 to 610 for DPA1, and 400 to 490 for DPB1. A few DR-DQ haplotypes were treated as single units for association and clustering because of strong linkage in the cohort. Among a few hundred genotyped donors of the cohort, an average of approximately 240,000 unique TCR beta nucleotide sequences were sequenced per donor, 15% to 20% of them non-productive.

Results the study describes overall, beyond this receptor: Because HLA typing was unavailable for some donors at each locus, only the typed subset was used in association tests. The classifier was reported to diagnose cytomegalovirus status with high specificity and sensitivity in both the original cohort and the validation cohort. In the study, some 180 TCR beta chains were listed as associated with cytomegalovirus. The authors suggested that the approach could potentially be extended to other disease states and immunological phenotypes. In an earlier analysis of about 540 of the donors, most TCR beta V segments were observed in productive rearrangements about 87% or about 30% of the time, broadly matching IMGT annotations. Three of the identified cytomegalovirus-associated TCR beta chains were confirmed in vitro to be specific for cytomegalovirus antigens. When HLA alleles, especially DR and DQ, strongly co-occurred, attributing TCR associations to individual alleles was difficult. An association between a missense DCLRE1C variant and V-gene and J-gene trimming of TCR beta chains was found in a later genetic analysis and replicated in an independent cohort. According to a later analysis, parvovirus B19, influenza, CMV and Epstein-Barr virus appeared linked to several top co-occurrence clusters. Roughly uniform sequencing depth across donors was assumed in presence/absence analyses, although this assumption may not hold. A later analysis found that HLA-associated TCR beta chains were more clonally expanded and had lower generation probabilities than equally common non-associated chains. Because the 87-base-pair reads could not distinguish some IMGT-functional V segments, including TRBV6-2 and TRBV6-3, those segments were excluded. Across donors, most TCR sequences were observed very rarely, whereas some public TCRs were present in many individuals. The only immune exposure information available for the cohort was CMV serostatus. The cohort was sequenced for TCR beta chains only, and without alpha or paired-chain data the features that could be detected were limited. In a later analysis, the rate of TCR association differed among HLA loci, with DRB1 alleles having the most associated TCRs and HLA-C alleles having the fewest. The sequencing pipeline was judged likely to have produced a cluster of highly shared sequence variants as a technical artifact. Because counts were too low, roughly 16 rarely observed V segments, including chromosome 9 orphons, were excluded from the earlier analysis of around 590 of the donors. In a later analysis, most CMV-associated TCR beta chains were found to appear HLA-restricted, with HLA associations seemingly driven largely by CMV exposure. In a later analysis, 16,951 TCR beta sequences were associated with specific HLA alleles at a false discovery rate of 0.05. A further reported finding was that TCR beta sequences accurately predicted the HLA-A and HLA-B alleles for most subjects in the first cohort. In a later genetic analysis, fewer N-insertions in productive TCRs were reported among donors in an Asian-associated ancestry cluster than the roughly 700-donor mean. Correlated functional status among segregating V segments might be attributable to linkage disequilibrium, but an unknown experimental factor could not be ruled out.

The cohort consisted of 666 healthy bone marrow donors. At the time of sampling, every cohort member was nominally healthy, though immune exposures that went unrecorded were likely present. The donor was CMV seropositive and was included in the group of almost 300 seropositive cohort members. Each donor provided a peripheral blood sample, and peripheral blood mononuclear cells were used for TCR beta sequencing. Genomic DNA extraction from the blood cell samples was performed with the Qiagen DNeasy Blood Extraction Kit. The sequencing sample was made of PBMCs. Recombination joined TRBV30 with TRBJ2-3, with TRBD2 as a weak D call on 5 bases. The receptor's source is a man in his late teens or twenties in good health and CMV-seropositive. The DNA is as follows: TGTGCCTGGGGTGAGGGAGGCACAGATACGCAGTATTTT. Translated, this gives CAWGEGGTDTQYF.